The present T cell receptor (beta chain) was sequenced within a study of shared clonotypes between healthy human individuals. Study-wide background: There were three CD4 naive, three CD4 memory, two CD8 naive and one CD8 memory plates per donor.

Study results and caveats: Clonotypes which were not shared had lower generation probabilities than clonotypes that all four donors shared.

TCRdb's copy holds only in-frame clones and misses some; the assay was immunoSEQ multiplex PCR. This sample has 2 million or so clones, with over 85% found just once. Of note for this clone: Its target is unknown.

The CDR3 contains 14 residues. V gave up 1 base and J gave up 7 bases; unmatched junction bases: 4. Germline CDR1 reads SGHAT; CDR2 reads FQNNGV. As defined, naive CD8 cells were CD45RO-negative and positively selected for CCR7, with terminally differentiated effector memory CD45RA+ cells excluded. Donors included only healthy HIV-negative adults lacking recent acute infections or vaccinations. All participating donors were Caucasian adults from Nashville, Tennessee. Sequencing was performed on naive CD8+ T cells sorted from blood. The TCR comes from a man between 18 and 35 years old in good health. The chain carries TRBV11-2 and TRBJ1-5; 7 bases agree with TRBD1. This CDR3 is CASSLASGGQPQHF. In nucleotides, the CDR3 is TGTGCCAGCAGCTTAGCTTCAGGGGGACAGCCCCAGCATTTT.